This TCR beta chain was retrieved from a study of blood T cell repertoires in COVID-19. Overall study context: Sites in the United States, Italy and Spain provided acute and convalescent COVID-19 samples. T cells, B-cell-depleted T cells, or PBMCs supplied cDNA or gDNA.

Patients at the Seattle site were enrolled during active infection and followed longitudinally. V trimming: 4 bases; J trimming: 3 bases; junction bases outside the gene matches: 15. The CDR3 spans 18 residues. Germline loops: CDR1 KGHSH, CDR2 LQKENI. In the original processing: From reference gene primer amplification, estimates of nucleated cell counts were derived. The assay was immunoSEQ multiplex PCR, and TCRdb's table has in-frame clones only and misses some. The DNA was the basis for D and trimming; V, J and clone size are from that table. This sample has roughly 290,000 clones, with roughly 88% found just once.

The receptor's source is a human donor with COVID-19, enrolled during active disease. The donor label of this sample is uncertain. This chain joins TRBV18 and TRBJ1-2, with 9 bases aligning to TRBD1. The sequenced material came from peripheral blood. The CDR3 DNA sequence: TGTGCCAGCTCACGCGCCATCACGGACAGGGGCCAGGACTATGGCTACACCTTC. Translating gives CASSRAITDRGQDYGYTF. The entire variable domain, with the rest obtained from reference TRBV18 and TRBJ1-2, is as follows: NAGVMQNPRHLVRRRGQEARLRCSPMKGHSHVYWYRQLPEEGLKFMVYLQKENIIDESGMPKERFSAEFPKEGPSILRIQQVVRGDSAAYFCASSRAITDRGQDYGYTFGSGTRLTVV.